Presented here are 9 T cell receptor beta chains from one specimen sequenced in a study of blood T cell repertoires in COVID-19. Assay: immunoSEQ multiplex PCR; the TCRdb copy retains only in-frame clones and omits some. This repertoire shows a few hundred thousand clones, 80% to 85% found once; its top ten account for about 5%. Sequencing was carried out using PBMCs or T cells enriched from blood (not recorded which). These receptors were taken from a man in his forties who had been exposed to COVID-19.

This clone occurred a few times. The chain has TRBV7-9 and TRBJ1-2; 7 nucleotides align to TRBD1. The CDR3 length is 14 residues. V lost 1 base to trimming and J lost 8 bases; unmatched junction nucleotides: 7. Germline CDR1 reads SEHNR; CDR2 reads FQNEAQ (reference sequence). This CDR3 reads CASSLETKGQGYTF. CDR3 in DNA: TGTGCCAGCAGCTTAGAGACCAAGGGACAGGGCTACACCTTC.

V is TRBV9 and J is TRBJ2-6; D might be TRBD2 (5 bases). V lost 1 base, J lost 0 bases, and 20 bases lay in between. Germline V gene sequence: CDR1 SGDLS, CDR2 YYNGEE. CDR3 length: 20 residues. The CDR3 sequence is CASSVHTSGFGRSGANVLTF. The CDR3 nucleotides read TGTGCCAGCAGCGTACATACAAGCGGATTCGGGCGCTCTGGGGCCAACGTCCTGACTTTC. The full variable domain, in which reference TRBV9 and TRBJ2-6 provide the parts outside the CDR3, is DSGVTQTPKHLITATGQRVTLRCSPRSGDLSVYWYQQSLDQGLQFLIQYYNGEERAKGNILERFSAQQFPDLHSELNLSSLELGDSALYFCASSVHTSGFGRSGANVLTFGAGSRLTVL.

V is TRBV29-1 and J is TRBJ2-1; possible D gene TRBD1, 7 bases. The CDR3 is made up of 13 amino acids. Germline assignment: CDR1 SQVTM and CDR2 ANQGSEA. CDR3 coding DNA: TGCAGAGGAGGGGGCACTTTCTACAATGAGCAGTTCTTC. It is translated as CRGGGTFYNEQFF.

In its sample, this clone was seen many times. The genes are TRBV9 and TRBJ1-5, with 9 bases lining up with TRBD1. Germline V gene sequence: CDR1 SGDLS, CDR2 YYNGEE. The CDR3 totals 14 residues. The ends lost 4 bases at V and 6 bases at J; junction bases unmatched: 5. In nucleotides, the CDR3 is TGTGCCAGCAGCTTACAGGGGGCTTTTCAGCCCCAGCATTTT. This sequence encodes CASSLQGAFQPQHF.

J is TRBJ2-7 and V is TRBV7-9; 9 bases are shared with TRBD2. The V segment lost 8 bases and the J segment 4 bases; nucleotides outside the gene matches: 9. CDR3 length: 14 residues. CDR1 is SEHNR and CDR2 is FQNEAQ in the germline V gene (reference sequence). The CDR3 region is CASSRREGEYEQYF. In DNA form, the CDR3 reads TGTGCCAGCTCAAGGCGGGAGGGTGAGTACGAGCAGTACTTC. The full variable domain, with the rest looked up from reference TRBV7-9 and TRBJ2-7, is DTGVSQNPRHKITKRGQNVTFRCDPISEHNRLYWYRQTLGQGPEFLTYFQNEAQLEKSRLLSDRFSAERPKGSFSTLEIQRTEQGDSAMYLCASSRREGEYEQYFGPGTRLTVT.

This clone was seen once. The chain is built from TRBV19 and TRBJ1-1, with 7 positions matching TRBD1. J lost 2 bases, V lost 5 bases, and 11 bases had no gene match. The length of the CDR3 is 16 residues. Germline loops: CDR1 LNHDA, CDR2 SQIVND (reference sequence). DNA of the CDR3: TGTGCCAGTAGTTTTTTCCCCGGGACAGCAAACACTGAAGCTTTCTTT. Translation gives CASSFFPGTANTEAFF.

The chain is built from TRBV19 and TRBJ2-1; 10 bases fit TRBD2. J lost 7 bases, V lost 4 bases, and 4 bases had no gene match. This CDR3 comprises 14 residues. Germline assignment: CDR1 LNHDA and CDR2 SQIVND (reference sequence). CDR3 protein: CASSTSGSRNEQFF. The DNA for the CDR3 is TGTGCCAGTAGTACTAGCGGGAGTAGAAATGAGCAGTTCTTC.

The chain couples TRBV5-4 to TRBJ2-7; D is perhaps TRBD2 (5 bases). V gave up 0 bases and J gave up 7 bases, with 14 bases separating them. Per germline, CDR1 SGHNT and CDR2 YYREEE (reference sequence). The CDR3 is 14 residues long. CDR3 residues: CASSLAGNPGEQYF. The CDR3 bases are TGTGCCAGCAGCTTGGCGGGAAACCCGGGGGAGCAGTACTTC. The complete variable domain, with remaining parts taken from reference TRBV5-4 and TRBJ2-7, reads ETGVTQSPTHLIKTRGQQVTLRCSSQSGHNTVSWYQQALGQGPQFIFQYYREEENGRGNFPPRFSGLQFPNYSSELNVNALELDDSALYLCASSLAGNPGEQYFGPGTRLTVT.

This rearrangement joins TRBV24-1 to TRBJ1-5, with a tentative D call TRBD1 (6 bases). This CDR3 region has 14 residues. Trimming took off 5 bases at V and 3 bases at J, with 10 bases between the two ends. Germline V gene sequence: CDR1 KGHDR, CDR2 SFDVKD. CDR3 region: CATSAGGFNQPQHF. Written as DNA, the CDR3 is TGTGCCACCAGTGCGGGGGGCTTCAATCAGCCCCAGCATTTT.